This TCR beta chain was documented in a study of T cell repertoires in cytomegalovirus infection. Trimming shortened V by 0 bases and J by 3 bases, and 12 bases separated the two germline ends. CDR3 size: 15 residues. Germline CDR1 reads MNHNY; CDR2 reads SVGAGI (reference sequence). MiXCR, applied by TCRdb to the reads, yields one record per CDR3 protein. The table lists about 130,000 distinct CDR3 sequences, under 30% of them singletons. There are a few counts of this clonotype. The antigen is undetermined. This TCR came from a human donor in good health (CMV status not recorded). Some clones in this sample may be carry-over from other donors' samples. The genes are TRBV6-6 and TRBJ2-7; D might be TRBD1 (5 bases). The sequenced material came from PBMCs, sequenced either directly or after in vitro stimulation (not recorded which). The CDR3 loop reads CASSYSTNQGYEQYF. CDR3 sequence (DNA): TGTGCCAGCAGTTACTCGACGAACCAGGGCTACGAGCAGTACTTC.